The 21 T cell receptor beta chains in this list originate from one sample, sequenced in a study of blood T cell repertoires in COVID-19. The repertoire was sequenced with immunoSEQ multiplex PCR; TCRdb's copy has only in-frame clones and lacks some. The table has some 120,000 clones, roughly 76% seen once. The sample consisted of peripheral blood. The receptors here all came from a human donor in a cohort sampled during active COVID-19.

The V and J genes are TRBV6-2 or TRBV6-3 and TRBJ1-1; weak D call: TRBD1 (6 bases). V was clipped by 6 bases and J by 1 base, with 9 bases between them. Germline loops: CDR1 MNHEY, CDR2 SVGEGT. CDR3 length equals 13 residues. The CDR3 sequence is CASSSTGNTEAFF. The CDR3 nucleotides read TGTGCCAGCAGCTCGACAGGGAACACTGAAGCTTTCTTT.

This chain connects TRBV19 to TRBJ1-1, with 9 positions matching TRBD1. With 4 bases clipped from V and 1 base from J, the junction kept 10 bases outside the gene matches. The CDR3 is 17 amino acids. Germline V gene data show CDR1 as LNHDA and CDR2 as SQIVND (reference sequence). CDR3 bases: TGTGCCAGTAGTACAGGACAGGGGCAGGGCGGGAACACTGAAGCTTTCTTT. It encodes CASSTGQGQGGNTEAFF.

The chain carries TRBV7-9 and TRBJ1-2; 11 bases match TRBD1. Per the germline V gene, CDR1 is SEHNR and CDR2 is FQNEAQ (reference sequence). The V gene end was trimmed by 4 bases and the J gene end by 1 base; junction bases not matched to a gene: 5. This CDR3 has 16 residues. As DNA, the CDR3 is TGTGCCAGCAGCTCGTCCGGGACAGGGGGTAACTATGGCTACACCTTC. This gives the protein CASSSSGTGGNYGYTF.

The V gene is TRBV11-3, the J gene TRBJ2-6; 9 bases map to TRBD1. The V gene's germline CDR1 is SGHNT and CDR2 YENEEA. V dropped 5 bases and J dropped 2; count of bases not matched to a gene: 4. The CDR3 is made up of 16 amino acids. The chain's CDR3 is CASSARTGAGANVLTF. The CDR3 nucleotides read TGTGCCAGCAGCGCCCGGACAGGGGCTGGGGCCAACGTCCTGACTTTC.

The rearrangement joins TRBV19 to TRBJ1-1, with a tentative D call TRBD1 (5 bases). V was cut by 7 bases and J by 3 bases, with 15 bases left in between. The length of the CDR3 is 14 residues. Germline CDR1 reads LNHDA; CDR2 reads SQIVND (reference sequence). The CDR3 loop is CASTWGGVDTEAFF. The CDR3 DNA sequence: TGTGCCAGTACTTGGGGCGGAGTGGACACTGAAGCTTTCTTT. The full variable domain, with the rest looked up from reference TRBV19 and TRBJ1-1, is DGGITQSPKYLFRKEGQNVTLSCEQNLNHDAMYWYRQDPGQGLRLIYYSQIVNDFQKGDIAEGYSVSREKKESFPLTVTSAQKNPTAFYLCASTWGGVDTEAFFGQGTRLTVV.

V and J are TRBV30 and TRBJ1-5; D unclear. The V gene lost 0 bases and the J gene lost 3 bases, with 9 bases spanning the gap. Germline V lookup: CDR1 GTSNPN, CDR2 SVGIG (reference sequence). The CDR3 totals 14 residues. CDR3 residues: CAWSVNSYNQPQHF. DNA of the CDR3: TGTGCCTGGAGTGTAAACAGCTACAATCAGCCCCAGCATTTT.

The V call is TRBV19, the J call TRBJ2-1, with 7 bases identical to TRBD1. After removal of 6 bases from V and 5 bases from J, the junction contained 16 bases not matched to a gene. The germline V gene has CDR1 LNHDA and CDR2 SQIVND (reference sequence). The CDR3 is 17 residues long. This CDR3 reads CASRINLPGTVDNEQFF. CDR3 nucleotides: TGTGCCAGTAGAATAAACCTTCCCGGGACAGTCGACAATGAGCAGTTCTTC.

The gene calls are TRBV4-1 and TRBJ2-7; perhaps TRBD2 as D (7 bases). Trimming left V 2 bases short and J 3 bases short, with 11 bases between. This CDR3 spans 14 amino acids. CDR1 and CDR2 from the germline V gene are MGHRA and YSYEKL. Here the CDR3 reads CASSQLGGVYEQYF. DNA of the CDR3: TGCGCCAGCAGCCAATTAGGGGGGGTCTACGAGCAGTACTTC.

V usage is TRBV11-3 and J usage is TRBJ1-1; D might be TRBD1 (6 bases). Germline V gene sequence: CDR1 SGHNT, CDR2 YENEEA. The CDR3 sequence is 13 residues long. V lost 1 base, J lost 5 bases, and 8 bases lay in between. CDR3 sequence (DNA): TGTGCCAGCAGCTTAGGCAGGGGTACTGAAGCTTTCTTT. It codes for CASSLGRGTEAFF.

The V and J genes are TRBV28 and TRBJ1-1; possibly TRBD1 for D (5 bases). Germline-derived CDR1 and CDR2 are MDHEN and SYDVKM. The CDR3 is 14 amino acids. The V gene lost 3 bases and the J gene lost 5 bases, with 13 bases spanning the gap. CDR3 sequence (DNA): TGTGCCAGCAGTTTTGGGGGTGCGGGAACTGAAGCTTTCTTT. Translated, it gives CASSFGGAGTEAFF.

V gene TRBV4-3 combines with J gene TRBJ2-7, with D perhaps TRBD2 (6 bases). V lost 4 bases to trimming and J lost 0 bases, with 13 bases between them. The CDR3 is made up of 15 amino acids. The V gene's germline CDR1 is LGHNA and CDR2 YSLEER. The CDR3 loop reads CASSPLAGSSYEQYF. The DNA of the CDR3 is TGCGCCAGCAGCCCCCTTGCGGGGAGCTCCTACGAGCAGTACTTC.

This clone was recorded only once. The chain couples TRBV7-2 to TRBJ2-7, with 7 bases matching TRBD1. This CDR3 region has 14 residues. The germline V gene encodes CDR1 SGHTA and CDR2 FQGNSA. With V trimmed by 4 bases and J by 2 bases, 5 bases remained unmatched. The CDR3 loop is CASSSTGVTYEQYF. The CDR3 DNA follows: TGTGCCAGCAGCTCCACAGGGGTCACCTACGAGCAGTACTTC.

This clone came up a few times. V usage is TRBV14 and J usage is TRBJ2-5; 7 bases align to TRBD1. CDR3 length: 17 amino acids. With V trimmed by 1 base and J by 4 bases, 12 bases remained unmatched. Germline V CDR1 and CDR2: SGHDN, FVKESK. The CDR3 coding sequence is TGTGCCAGCAGCCAAGTTCTAGGGGGCACCACGAGAGAGACCCAGTACTTC. Its protein is CASSQVLGGTTRETQYF.

The chain combines TRBV28 with TRBJ2-7; TRBD2 matches 7 bases. V dropped 7 bases and J dropped 2; count of bases not matched to a gene: 8. The V gene's germline CDR1 is MDHEN and CDR2 SYDVKM. The CDR3 length is 14 residues. The CDR3 spells CASNPGGRAYEQYF. The DNA of the CDR3 is TGTGCCAGCAACCCGGGAGGCAGGGCCTACGAGCAGTACTTC.

The gene calls are TRBV6-5 and TRBJ1-6, with D hard to call. V was shortened by 2 bases and J by 7 bases, with 6 bases between the two germline ends. This CDR3 spans 13 amino acids. CDR1 is MNHEY and CDR2 is SVGAGI in the germline V gene. The CDR3 spells CASSYNRNSPLHF. The DNA for the CDR3 is TGTGCCAGCAGTTACAATCGGAATTCACCCCTCCACTTT.

This sequence joins TRBV19 and TRBJ2-7, with D perhaps TRBD2 (6 bases). The CDR3 sequence is 15 residues long. Germline V CDR1 and CDR2: LNHDA, SQIVND (reference sequence). Trimming removed 3 bases from V and 6 bases from J, with 18 bases in between. The CDR3 region has the DNA TGTGCCAGTAGTATTTCCGGGAGATCTTACCGCGAGCAGTACTTC. It encodes CASSISGRSYREQYF.

The chain couples TRBV2 to TRBJ2-7, with D possibly matching TRBD1 (5 bases). Germline CDR1 SNHLY, CDR2 FYNNEI. The CDR3 runs 12 residues. V shed 7 bases and J shed 5 bases, with 12 bases lying between them. In nucleotides, the CDR3 is TGTGCCAGCAAAAAGGGGCAAAACGAGCAGTACTTC. Amino acid sequence: CASKKGQNEQYF.

The genes are TRBV27 and TRBJ2-3, with 13 positions matching TRBD2. The CDR3 totals 17 residues. With V trimmed by 0 bases and J by 5 bases, 5 bases remained unmatched. Germline loops: CDR1 MNHEY, CDR2 SMNVEV (reference sequence). The CDR3 spells CASSLSTSGGLEDTQYF. The DNA for the CDR3 is TGTGCCAGCAGTTTATCGACTAGCGGGGGGCTGGAAGATACGCAGTATTTT.

The J gene is TRBJ1-5, the V gene TRBV19; no firm D call. The CDR3 length is 13 residues. Germline V gives CDR1 LNHDA, CDR2 SQIVND (reference sequence). V lost 2 bases, J lost 7 bases, and 9 bases lay in between. CDR3 nucleotides: TGTGCCAGTAGTATACAAGCACCCCAGCCCCAGCATTTT. Translated: CASSIQAPQPQHF.

This clone was seen just once. This rearrangement joins TRBV5-6 to TRBJ2-7, with a weak D call TRBD2 (5 bases). Germline loops: CDR1 SGHDT, CDR2 YYEEEE. The germline V and J ends were trimmed by 2 bases and 13 bases, with 13 bases remaining between them. The CDR3 covers 11 residues. CDR3 region: CASSFAGERYF. CDR3 in DNA: TGTGCCAGCAGCTTTGCGGGCGAGCGATACTTC.

The chain combines TRBV12-3 or TRBV12-4 with TRBJ2-5, with D possibly being TRBD2 (5 bases). This CDR3 contains 13 residues. V lost 8 bases and J 4 bases, leaving 14 bases between the germline ends. CDR3 nucleotide sequence: TGTGCCAGCGAAAAGGGAGTGGGAGAGACCCAGTACTTC. It is translated as CASEKGVGETQYF.